This entry lists 13 T cell receptor beta chains sequenced from one sample in a study of neurological immune-mediated disorders (dated by TCRdb to about 2019). The library was made by 5' RACE. Sequenced using an Illumina HiSeq 2500. The public reads were quality trimmed at Q25 with fastp and then assembled into clones with MiXCR by TCRdb, keeping productive beta chains. Each CDR3 protein gets just one entry, which takes the most common genes and DNA from the rows behind it. Counted in this sample were tens of thousands of distinct CDR3 sequences; about an eighth of them appeared once. The ten largest clones capture approximately 2% of the sample. What was sequenced was PBMCs. These receptors all stem from a man in his 60s in good health.

This clonotype has ten or more counts. The rearrangement links TRBV12-3 or TRBV12-4 to TRBJ2-7; 7 nucleotides line up with TRBD1. The CDR3 sequence is 16 residues long. Losses at the gene ends were 6 bases for V and 0 bases for J; bases not matched to a gene: 11. As DNA, the CDR3 is TGTGCCAGCAGCCACACCTCGGACAGGAGCTCCTACGAGCAGTACTTC. The encoded protein is CASSHTSDRSSYEQYF.

This clonotype came up many times. The J gene is TRBJ2-5, the V gene TRBV6-2 or TRBV6-3; D is unresolved. The V gene's germline CDR1 is MNHEY and CDR2 SVGEGT. CDR3 length: 15 amino acids. Trimming took off 7 bases at V and 7 bases at J, with 22 bases between the two ends. The CDR3 region is CASTESSIKIGTQYF. The CDR3 bases are TGTGCCAGCACGGAGTCATCGATCAAGATAGGGACCCAGTACTTC.

This clonotype was detected many times. This chain joins TRBV6-2 or TRBV6-3 and TRBJ2-2; 7 bases are a match to TRBD2. The ends lost 2 bases at V and 1 base at J; junction bases unmatched: 4. Per the germline V gene, CDR1 is MNHEY and CDR2 is SVGEGT. The CDR3 is 16 amino acids. CDR3 nucleotides: TGTGCCAGCAGTTACGGTGCGGGGGTGAACACCGGGGAGCTGTTTTTT. Amino acid sequence: CASSYGAGVNTGELFF.

This clonotype has ten or more counts. J is TRBJ2-3 and V is TRBV5-5; TRBD1 is a possible D gene (5 bases). The V gene's germline CDR1 is SGHKS and CDR2 YYEKEE (reference sequence). The CDR3 has 14 amino acids. Trimming removed 0 bases at V and 2 bases at J, with 7 bases between. The CDR3 sequence: CASSLGGTTDTQYF. The CDR3 DNA follows: TGTGCCAGCAGCTTGGGGGGCACCACAGATACGCAGTATTTT.

This clonotype has more than one count but fewer than ten. V is TRBV5-1 and J is TRBJ2-5; 10 nucleotides align to TRBD1. Germline V CDR1 and CDR2: SGHRS, YFSETQ. Unmatched junction bases numbered 12, after V lost 7 bases and J lost 6 bases. This CDR3 region has 15 residues. CDR3 DNA: TGCGCCAGCGAATCTCTGGGACAGGGGTCACAGACCCAGTACTTC. Encoded protein: CASESLGQGSQTQYF.

In its sample, this clonotype was seen many times. The chain combines TRBV6-1 with TRBJ2-3, with D possibly being TRBD1 or TRBD2 (5 bases each). Between the trimmed V and J ends, which lost 9 bases and 2 bases, there was a span of 12 bases. The CDR3 is 13 residues long. Germline V lookup: CDR1 MNHNS, CDR2 SASEGT. CDR3 bases: TGTGCCAGTGGGACGGAAAACACAGATACGCAGTATTTT. This encodes CASGTENTDTQYF.

A word on this clonotype: The germline gene is not matched at one end of the junction; a read error may be the cause. This chain uses TRBV13 with TRBJ2-1; 10 nucleotides line up with TRBD2. This CDR3 is built from 15 residues. Germline CDR1 and CDR2: PRHDT and FYEKMQ (reference sequence). The CDR3 DNA sequence: TGTGTCAGCAGATTAAAGCGGGGGGGCCCCAATGAGCAGCTCTTC. This gives the protein CVSRLKRGGPNEQLF.

This clonotype was observed at least ten times. The chain carries TRBV2 and TRBJ1-1; D not certain. Trimming took off 6 bases at V and 5 bases at J, with 10 bases between the two ends. The germline V gene encodes CDR1 SNHLY and CDR2 FYNNEI. This CDR3 is built from 12 residues. CDR3 in amino acids: CASRLRRTEAFF. CDR3 coding DNA: TGTGCCAGCAGGCTCAGGAGAACTGAAGCTTTCTTT.

The genes are TRBV4-3 and TRBJ2-4, with D possibly called TRBD1 or TRBD2 (5 bases each). Germline V gene lookup returns CDR1 LGHNA and CDR2 YSLEER. CDR3 length: 15 amino acids. V gave up 0 bases and J gave up 5 bases, with 11 bases separating them. The CDR3 is CASSQDEGWQNIQYF. CDR3 nucleotide sequence: TGCGCCAGCAGCCAAGACGAGGGGTGGCAAAACATTCAGTACTTC.

In this sample, this clonotype turned up many times. This sequence joins TRBV20-1 and TRBJ2-3, with D uncertain. Trimming took 0 bases from V and 0 from J, leaving 13 bases between them. CDR3 length: 16 residues. Looked up from germline, CDR1 is DFQATT and CDR2 is SNEGSKA (reference sequence). CDR3 nucleotides: TGCAGTGCTAGAGATCCAACGCAAGGTAGCACAGATACGCAGTATTTT. It yields the protein CSARDPTQGSTDTQYF.

This clonotype was seen repeatedly, ten times or more. The chain joins TRBV28 to TRBJ1-5; possible D gene TRBD1, 5 bases. Trimming shortened V by 7 bases and J by 6 bases, and 10 bases separated the two germline ends. Germline V lookup: CDR1 MDHEN, CDR2 SYDVKM. The CDR3 totals 12 residues. CDR3 in amino acids: CASIQGRQPQHF. Here the CDR3 DNA reads TGTGCCAGCATTCAGGGTCGTCAGCCCCAGCATTTT.

This sequence joins TRBV12-3 or TRBV12-4 and TRBJ1-2; tentative D call: TRBD1 (6 bases). The germline V and J ends were trimmed by 6 bases and 4 bases, with 15 bases remaining between them. The CDR3 loop spans 14 amino acids. The CDR3, as DNA: TGTGCCAGCAGGTCCGGACAGTGGGGCTATGGCTACACCTTC. The encoded protein is CASRSGQWGYGYTF.

This clonotype was seen many times. The CDR3 DNA sequence: TGTGCCAGCAGTTTACGGGGGGGGTTCGGCAACGAGCAGTACTTC. As protein: CASSLRGGFGNEQYF. The rearrangement uses TRBV27 and TRBJ2-7, with TRBD2 matching 8 bases. J lost 5 bases, V lost 2 bases, and 8 bases had no gene match. CDR3 length: 15 amino acids. The germline CDR1 and CDR2 sequences are MNHEY and SMNVEV (reference sequence).